This entry describes one T cell receptor beta chain. Its binding antigen is unknown. No qualities accompany the bases; no much larger clone lies one base away. Whole blood was collected in K2EDTA tubes by collaborating institutions according to the institutions' own protocols. For TCRbeta analysis, collaborators shipped samples in one of three forms: frozen whole blood, isolated PBMCs, or DNA extracted from either of those sample types. The immunoSEQ Assay, a bias-controlled multiplex PCR, was used to amplify TCRbeta CDR3 regions from genomic DNA. From the authors' description of their analysis: The number of nucleated cells in each sample was estimated by amplification of reference gene primers within the assay. To quantify the absolute abundance of each unique TCRbeta CDR3 rearrangement, sequence reads were collapsed and filtered. For each sample, productive Simpson clonality was calculated as the square root of Simpson's diversity index over productive rearrangements. TCRdb took over this immuneACCESS table, retaining in-frame rearrangements with V and J assigned. Such tables are incomplete; in checked studies, under half of the missing clones stem from an unresolved V gene, and the remainder is unexplained. Clone size and V and J calls were adopted from that table, with D and trimming inferred from the DNA. This sample has about 49,000 clones in its table, and more than 85% of those were observed once. Over 4.5% of the sample is in the top ten clones.

The data derive from a study of blood T cell repertoires in COVID-19 (dated by TCRdb to 2018 to 2021). As for the study more broadly: Collaborator samples came from the United States, Italy and Spain and covered acute and convalescent phases of COVID-19. The material from the prospective study consisted of cDNA or gDNA derived from T cells, B-cell-depleted T cells, or PBMCs. Deeply sampled blood TCRbeta repertoires from subjects exposed to, actively infected with, or recovered from COVID-19 were included in the dataset. The repertoires were made available in a free public database intended to serve as a resource for research on the immune response to SARS-CoV-2. Samples were obtained from the ongoing ImmuneRACE study (first 160 participants) and from over a thousand subjects provided by 6 global collaborators. Nearly every sample came with metadata listing a de-identified subject ID, COVID-19 status, age in years and sex. HLA class I and class II types, where available, came from metadata supplied by the sample provider rather than from assay-based typing.

Summary of the overall study and its limitations: How much clinical and demographic metadata was included differed by source and by participant, and the metadata was provided uncurated.

This receptor was obtained from a man between 35 and 55 years old with active COVID-19. The source material was peripheral blood.

CDR3 protein: CASSPGGGTQYF. The nucleotides are TGTGCCAGCAGCCCAGGGGGAGGTACGCAGTATTTT. The chain joins TRBV11-3 to TRBJ2-3; 7 matching bases give a weak D call of TRBD1. CDR1 and CDR2 are read off the germline V gene as SGHNT and YENEEA. The CDR3 has 12 amino acids, counting the end cysteine and phenylalanine. Solely the CDR3 DNA is kept, with 36 bases framed from the first base. V loses 5 bases, J loses 8 bases, and the germline ends lie 11 bases apart.